A single sample gave rise to the 30 T cell receptor beta chains below, sequenced in a study of response to subunit inactivated influenza vaccine. In TCRdb, the RT-PCR reads were re-called with MiXCR into one record per CDR3 protein. Seen here are about 310,000 distinct CDR3 sequences, about 20% observed once, and the top ten hold under 13%. Sequenced material: PBMCs from blood, taken around 22 months after vaccination. Receptor source: a man between 50 and 69 years old who received an inactivated influenza vaccine.

As concerns this clonotype: Relative to the germline gene, one junction end is altered; a read error may explain this. This chain joins TRBV6-6 and TRBJ1-5, with D maybe TRBD1 (5 bases). Germline V CDR1 and CDR2: MNHNY, SVGAGI (reference sequence). The CDR3 is 12 amino acids. DNA of the CDR3: TGTGCCAGCAGTTACTCGGACCAGGACAAGGGTTTT. Translation gives CASSYSDQDKGF.

This clonotype was seen only a few times. This chain joins TRBV18 and TRBJ1-5, with 7 bases fitting TRBD1. Germline V gene sequence: CDR1 KGHSH, CDR2 LQKENI. J gave up 10 bases and V 0 bases, and 3 bases lay outside the gene matches. The CDR3 is 13 residues long. The CDR3 DNA is TGTGCCAGCTCACCACCCGGGGACAGCCCCCAGCATTTT. Its protein product is CASSPPGDSPQHF.

The chain recombines TRBV24-1 with TRBJ1-3, with 11 bases aligning to TRBD1. The V gene end was trimmed by 5 bases and the J gene end by 2 bases; junction bases not matched to a gene: 1. This CDR3 has 15 amino acids. Looked up from germline, CDR1 is KGHDR and CDR2 is SFDVKD. DNA for the CDR3: TGTGCCACCAGTGCGGGACAGGGGGCTGGAAACACCATATATTTT. Translating gives CATSAGQGAGNTIYF.

V gene TRBV5-1 combines with J gene TRBJ1-1, with a possible D match to TRBD1 (6 bases). Germline lookup yields CDR1 SGHRS and CDR2 YFSETQ. The V end was cut by 5 bases, the J end by 1 base, with 12 bases between. The CDR3 contains 14 residues. This chain's CDR3 is CASRPGDSNTEAFF. The CDR3 region has the DNA TGCGCCAGCAGGCCAGGGGACTCGAACACTGAAGCTTTCTTT.

This clonotype was detected a few times. The chain links TRBV12-3 or TRBV12-4 to TRBJ1-2; D gene unclear. The CDR3 runs to 15 residues. V lost 5 bases and J 8 bases, leaving 21 bases between the germline ends. CDR3 sequence (DNA): TGTGCCAGCAGTCCTAGGGCAGGAACTCATCTGGGCTACACCTTC. As protein: CASSPRAGTHLGYTF.

The J gene is TRBJ2-1, the V gene TRBV29-1, with D unclear. The CDR3 loop spans 10 amino acids. V was cut by 3 bases and J by 9 bases, with 6 bases left in between. Germline V gives CDR1 SQVTM, CDR2 ANQGSEA. CDR3 loop: CSVEGSEQFF. In DNA, the CDR3 is TGCAGCGTTGAGGGTTCTGAGCAGTTCTTC.

This chain links TRBV2 with TRBJ1-5; a possible D gene is TRBD1 (6 bases). CDR3 length: 17 amino acids. V lost 6 bases and J lost 2, with 20 bases in between. Germline assignment: CDR1 SNHLY and CDR2 FYNNEI. The CDR3 spells CASRDVGGIQGNQPQHF. CDR3 coding DNA: TGTGCCAGCAGAGACGTAGGGGGAATTCAAGGCAATCAGCCCCAGCATTTT.

The genes are TRBV4-2 and TRBJ1-1; no firm D call. This CDR3 comprises 13 residues. Germline V gives CDR1 LGHNA, CDR2 YNFKEQ. V lost 1 base, J lost 5 bases, and 8 bases lay in between. CDR3 residues: CASSQVNPTEAFF. The DNA for the CDR3 is TGTGCCAGCAGCCAAGTCAACCCGACTGAAGCTTTCTTT.

CDR3 bases: TGTGCCAGCAGCTCTCAGGCGTTGAACACTGAAGCTTTCTTT. It specifies CASSSQALNTEAFF. This chain joins TRBV5-4 and TRBJ1-1; D uncertain. Germline-derived CDR1 and CDR2 are SGHNT and YYREEE (reference sequence). Trimming removed 3 bases from V and 0 bases from J, with 9 bases in between. The CDR3 sequence is 14 residues long.

V usage is TRBV3-1 and J usage is TRBJ2-5; TRBD2 matches 10 bases. J was trimmed by 4 bases and V by 9 bases; bases with no gene match: 2. The CDR3 has 12 residues. Per germline, CDR1 LGHDT and CDR2 YNNKEL (reference sequence). In DNA, the CDR3 is TGTGCCAGTCGGACTAGCGGAGAGACCCAGTACTTC. As protein: CASRTSGETQYF.

This clonotype has a handful of counts. V usage is TRBV7-9 and J usage is TRBJ1-2; no firm D call. The germline CDR1 and CDR2 sequences are SEHNR and FQNEAQ (reference sequence). V lost 10 bases and J lost 0, with 9 bases in between. The CDR3 is 12 amino acids. CDR3 residues: CATQVSNYGYTF. The CDR3 DNA reads TGTGCCACTCAGGTCTCTAACTATGGCTACACCTTC.

The rearrangement links TRBV4-1 to TRBJ1-2; no clear D gene. V was clipped by 1 base and J by 4 bases, with 13 bases between them. CDR1 and CDR2 (germline): MGHRA, YSYEKL. The CDR3 length is 15 residues. The CDR3 reads CASSQGLGDLYGYTF. In DNA form, the CDR3 reads TGCGCCAGCAGCCAAGGCTTAGGAGACCTCTATGGCTACACCTTC.

This rearrangement joins TRBV9 to TRBJ2-7; tentatively, D is TRBD2 (5 bases). Trimming took off 0 bases at V and 3 bases at J, with 13 bases between the two ends. Germline CDR1 is SGDLS and CDR2 is YYNGEE. The CDR3 runs 15 residues. CDR3 residues: CASSVAGGQIYEQYF. For the CDR3, the DNA is TGTGCCAGCAGCGTAGCGGGCGGGCAGATCTACGAGCAGTACTTC.

The rearrangement links TRBV28 to TRBJ1-1; possible D gene TRBD1, 5 bases. The CDR3 is 12 amino acids. From germline, CDR1 is MDHEN and CDR2 SYDVKM. V was cut by 3 bases and J by 7 bases, with 9 bases left in between. The CDR3 coding sequence is TGTGCCAGCAGTTTTCAGCAGGGTGAAGCTTTCTTT. This translates into CASSFQQGEAFF.

The chain is built from TRBV4-2 and TRBJ1-6; D ambiguous. The CDR3 extends over 18 amino acids. With 4 bases removed from V and 0 bases from J, the gap between germline ends came to 16 bases. In germline, CDR1 is LGHNA, CDR2 YNFKEQ. CDR3 protein: CASSLAFAPSSYNSPLHF. The CDR3 DNA is TGTGCCAGCAGCCTGGCTTTCGCTCCTAGCTCCTATAATTCACCCCTCCACTTT.

This chain joins TRBV12-3 or TRBV12-4 and TRBJ1-2; 7 nucleotides line up with TRBD1. V lost 2 bases and J lost 6; bases outside the gene matches: 3. There are 13 residues in the CDR3. The CDR3: CASSLRRGHGYTF. In nucleotides, the CDR3 is TGTGCCAGCAGTTTAAGGAGGGGGCATGGCTACACCTTC.

This clonotype was seen only a few times. The chain links TRBV12-3 or TRBV12-4 to TRBJ1-1; the D gene is possibly TRBD1 (5 bases). The CDR3 loop spans 15 amino acids. V lost 5 bases, J lost 0 bases, and 13 bases lay in between. CDR3 residues: CASSRQGLLNTEAFF. CDR3 sequence (DNA): TGTGCCAGCAGTAGGCAGGGACTACTGAACACTGAAGCTTTCTTT.

This clonotype was observed a single time. One base away lies a much larger clone, so this may be a sequencing read error. The CDR3 protein is CASSSYRGSNTKAFF. In DNA form, the CDR3 reads TGTGCCAGCAGCTCCTACAGGGGATCGAACACTAAAGCTTTCTTT. The chain uses TRBV7-9 and TRBJ1-1; 7 bases are shared with TRBD1. The CDR3 sequence is 15 residues long. Germline V gene sequence: CDR1 SEHNR, CDR2 FQNEAQ (reference sequence).

This clonotype was found many times. The gene calls are TRBV28 and TRBJ2-3; possibly TRBD1 or TRBD2 for D (6 bases each). The V end was cut by 6 bases, the J end by 1 base, with 11 bases between. In germline, CDR1 is MDHEN, CDR2 SYDVKM. The CDR3 runs to 14 residues. This CDR3 is CASSLGGRTDTQYF. DNA for the CDR3: TGTGCCAGCAGCCTCGGGGGCCGCACAGATACGCAGTATTTT.

The chain links TRBV7-3 to TRBJ2-5, with D perhaps matching TRBD1 (6 bases). The CDR3 is made up of 14 amino acids. V lost 5 bases to trimming and J lost 0 bases, with 10 bases between them. In germline, CDR1 is SGHTA, CDR2 FQGTGA. Here the CDR3 reads CASSEGHNQETQYF. CDR3 coding DNA: TGTGCCAGCAGCGAGGGACACAACCAAGAGACCCAGTACTTC. The full variable domain, its missing parts supplied by reference TRBV7-3 and TRBJ2-5, is GAGVSQTPSNKVTEKGKYVELRCDPISGHTALYWYRQSLGQGPEFLIYFQGTGAADDSGLPNDRFFAVRPEGSVSTLKIQRTERGDSAVYLCASSEGHNQETQYFGPGTRLLVL.

The rearrangement links TRBV5-1 to TRBJ1-1, with D maybe TRBD1 (5 bases). Germline V gene lookup returns CDR1 SGHRS and CDR2 YFSETQ. The V gene lost 4 bases and the J gene lost 5 bases, with 15 bases spanning the gap. The CDR3 runs 14 residues. The CDR3 sequence: CASSPGGDLTEAFF. The CDR3 region has the DNA TGCGCCAGCAGCCCGGGGGGAGATTTGACTGAAGCTTTCTTT.

This clonotype was picked up many times. Here the CDR3 reads CASSYDTARAFF. The CDR3 nucleotides read TGTGCCAGCAGCTACGACACGGCGAGAGCTTTCTTT. The chain has TRBV7-9 and TRBJ1-1; D remains unclear. The germline CDR1 and CDR2 sequences are SEHNR and FQNEAQ (reference sequence). Trimming cost V 4 bases and J 10 bases, with 13 bases left between them. This CDR3 is 12 amino acids long. The whole variable domain, remainder taken from reference TRBV7-9 and TRBJ1-1, is DTGVSQNPRHKITKRGQNVTFRCDPISEHNRLYWYRQTLGQGPEFLTYFQNEAQLEKSRLLSDRFSAERPKGSFSTLEIQRTEQGDSAMYLCASSYDTARAFFGQGTRLTVV.

There are a few counts of this clonotype. The chain is built from TRBV15 and TRBJ1-4; D perhaps matches TRBD1 (6 bases). The CDR3 consists of 15 residues. Per the germline V gene, CDR1 is LNHNV and CDR2 is YYDKDF (reference sequence). V shed 1 base and J shed 5 bases, with 11 bases lying between them. This CDR3 is CATSRGRTVNEKLFF. As DNA, the CDR3 is TGTGCCACCAGCAGAGGGAGGACAGTGAATGAAAAACTGTTTTTT.

The J gene is TRBJ2-5, the V gene TRBV16; 13 bases agree with TRBD2. The V gene's germline CDR1 is KGHSY and CDR2 FQNENV. Trimming at V came to 2 bases and at J to 5 bases, leaving 5 bases not matched to a gene. The CDR3 extends over 16 amino acids. This CDR3 is CASSQRTSGRDETQYF. The CDR3 nucleotides read TGTGCCAGCAGCCAACGGACTAGCGGGAGAGATGAGACCCAGTACTTC.

V is TRBV30 and J is TRBJ1-6; D remains ambiguous. Per germline, CDR1 GTSNPN and CDR2 SVGIG (reference sequence). Deletions cut 2 bases from V and 7 bases from J, with 6 bases between. The CDR3 is 12 amino acids. This chain's CDR3 is CAWSRGNSPLHF. In DNA, the CDR3 is TGTGCCTGGAGTCGCGGGAATTCACCCCTCCACTTT.

This clonotype was counted a few times. This chain links TRBV7-9 with TRBJ1-3; D uncertain. Germline-derived CDR1 and CDR2 are SEHNR and FQNEAQ (reference sequence). Deletions cut 5 bases from V and 2 bases from J, with 10 bases between. The CDR3 totals 14 residues. The CDR3 region has the DNA TGTGCCAGCAGCCCTGGTACTCCTGGAAACACCATATATTTT. Translated: CASSPGTPGNTIYF.

This clonotype appeared a few times. The CDR3 here is CASSSGTGFSPLHF. For the CDR3, the DNA is TGTGCCAGCAGCTCCGGGACAGGGTTTTCACCCCTCCACTTT. The chain is built from TRBV7-6 and TRBJ1-6; 9 nucleotides match TRBD1. Germline CDR1 is SGHVS and CDR2 is FNYEAQ. The trim removed 4 bases at V and 9 bases at J, leaving 4 bases unmatched. This CDR3 region has 14 residues.

The chain couples TRBV5-1 to TRBJ2-5, with 8 bases matching TRBD1. Unmatched junction bases numbered 13, after V lost 4 bases and J lost 5 bases. Germline V gives CDR1 SGHRS, CDR2 YFSETQ. The CDR3 covers 16 residues. CDR3 in DNA: TGCGCCAGCAGCCCCCGGACAGGGTTCGCTCAGGAGACCCAGTACTTC. Its protein product is CASSPRTGFAQETQYF.

The chain carries TRBV11-1 and TRBJ1-2; TRBD1 aligns across 8 bases. The germline CDR1 and CDR2 sequences are SGHAT and FQDESV (reference sequence). V was clipped by 0 bases and J by 5 bases; unmatched bases: 14. The CDR3 extends over 18 amino acids. DNA for the CDR3: TGTGCCAGCAGCTTAGCCCTCCAAACAGGGGGAGGAGTATATGGCTACACCTTC. Protein: CASSLALQTGGGVYGYTF.

This clonotype occurred a few times. CDR3: CASSSGRGGAFF. CDR3 nucleotides: TGTGCCAGCAGCTCCGGCCGGGGGGGAGCTTTCTTT. This rearrangement joins TRBV5-6 to TRBJ1-1; the D gene is possibly TRBD1 (5 bases). Trimming took 3 bases from V and 10 from J, leaving 13 bases between them. Per germline, CDR1 SGHDT and CDR2 YYEEEE. The CDR3 is made up of 12 amino acids.